Listed below are T cell receptor beta chains from one sample, sequenced in a study of metastatic and nonmetastatic thyroid tumors. Using MiXCR, TCRdb re-called clones from the PCR reads. Of roughly 20,000 clones listed, 35% to 45% were seen once; the top ten hold about 25%. Sequencing used tumor tissue. The receptors were sampled from a female donor with papillary thyroid cancer or a benign thyroid nodule (not recorded which). Some clones in this sample may be carry-over from other donors' samples. CDR3s include the opening cysteine and the closing phenylalanine or tryptophan. D genes are given only for firm matches. Clone size, where shown, is once, few, many, or a class for clones that have expanded.

clone size: -; J gene: TRBJ2-7; V gene: TRBV20-1; D gene: TRBD2; CDR3 protein: CSARETSGGYEQYF; CDR3 DNA: TGCAGTGCTAGAGAGACTAGCGGGGGGTACGAGCAGTACTTC
clone size: -; J gene: TRBJ2-2; V gene: TRBV5-4; D gene: TRBD1; CDR3 protein: CASSRDRVLAGELFF; CDR3 DNA: TGTGCCAGCAGCCGGGACAGGGTTTTGGCCGGGGAGCTGTTTTTT
clone size: -; J gene: TRBJ2-5; V gene: TRBV12-3/TRBV12-4; D gene: TRBD2; CDR3 protein: CASSIRLAGVETQYF; CDR3 DNA: TGTGCCAGCAGTATTAGACTAGCGGGAGTAGAGACCCAGTACTTC
clone size: -; J gene: TRBJ2-3; V gene: TRBV20-1; D gene: -; CDR3 protein: CSATDTIRADTQYF; CDR3 DNA: TGCAGTGCAACGGACACAATAAGGGCAGATACGCAGTATTTT
clone size: -; J gene: TRBJ2-3; V gene: TRBV11-1; D gene: -; CDR3 protein: CASSIAQASADTQYF; CDR3 DNA: TGTGCCAGCAGCATCGCCCAGGCGAGCGCAGATACGCAGTATTTT
clone size: -; J gene: TRBJ2-7; V gene: TRBV7-2; D gene: -; CDR3 protein: CASSWTDGYYEQYF; CDR3 DNA: TGTGCCAGCAGCTGGACCGACGGTTACTACGAGCAGTACTTC
clone size: -; J gene: TRBJ1-2; V gene: TRBV2; D gene: TRBD1; CDR3 protein: CASSDPGDRGYGYTF; CDR3 DNA: TGTGCCAGCAGTGACCCTGGGGACAGGGGCTATGGCTACACCTTC
clone size: -; J gene: TRBJ2-2; V gene: TRBV6-6; D gene: TRBD2; CDR3 protein: CASSYSKAGGGELFF; CDR3 DNA: TGTGCCAGCAGTTACTCGAAAGCGGGAGGCGGGGAGCTGTTTTTT
clone size: -; J gene: TRBJ1-1; V gene: TRBV12-3/TRBV12-4; D gene: -; CDR3 protein: CASSFQGLNTEAFF; CDR3 DNA: TGTGCCAGCAGTTTTCAGGGATTGAACACTGAAGCTTTCTTT
clone size: many; J gene: TRBJ1-2; V gene: TRBV6-2/TRBV6-3; D gene: -; CDR3 protein: CASSSYNYGYTF; CDR3 DNA: TGTGCCAGCAGTTCTTATAACTATGGCTACACCTTC
clone size: -; J gene: TRBJ2-3; V gene: TRBV12-3/TRBV12-4; D gene: -; CDR3 protein: CASSLSGPDTQYF; CDR3 DNA: TGTGCCAGCAGTTTATCGGGGCCAGATACGCAGTATTTT
clone size: few; J gene: TRBJ1-3; V gene: TRBV19; D gene: TRBD1; CDR3 protein: CASMGTGGNTIYF; CDR3 DNA: TGTGCCAGTATGGGGACAGGGGGAAACACCATATATTTT
clone size: -; J gene: TRBJ2-7; V gene: TRBV5-1; D gene: TRBD1; CDR3 protein: CASRPIPGQRPYEQYF; CDR3 DNA: TGCGCCAGCAGACCCATACCGGGACAGAGACCCTACGAGCAGTACTTC
clone size: few; J gene: TRBJ2-1; V gene: TRBV11-2; D gene: TRBD1; CDR3 protein: CASSTDRGSYNEQFF; CDR3 DNA: TGTGCCAGCAGTACCGACAGGGGATCCTACAATGAGCAGTTCTTC
clone size: -; J gene: TRBJ2-2; V gene: TRBV28; D gene: TRBD1; CDR3 protein: CASGMGQANTVELFF; CDR3 DNA: TGTGCCAGCGGGATGGGACAGGCGAACACCGTGGAGCTGTTTTTT
clone size: many; J gene: TRBJ2-7; V gene: TRBV28; D gene: TRBD1; CDR3 protein: CASSLTGTGAFPSYEQYF; CDR3 DNA: TGTGCCAGCAGCTTGACCGGGACAGGGGCCTTTCCTTCCTACGAGCAGTACTTC
clone size: -; J gene: TRBJ1-2; V gene: TRBV6-5; D gene: -; CDR3 protein: CASSYSTGNYGYTF; CDR3 DNA: TGTGCCAGCAGTTACTCGACGGGGAACTATGGCTACACCTTC
clone size: -; J gene: TRBJ2-3; V gene: TRBV5-1; D gene: TRBD1; CDR3 protein: CASSLDRGGTDTQYF; CDR3 DNA: TGCGCCAGCAGCCTAGACAGGGGAGGCACAGATACGCAGTATTTT
clone size: few; J gene: TRBJ2-7; V gene: TRBV6-6; D gene: -; CDR3 protein: CASSYSVLSRAEQYF; CDR3 DNA: TGTGCCAGCAGTTACTCGGTATTGTCCCGTGCCGAGCAGTACTTC
clone size: few; J gene: TRBJ1-2; V gene: TRBV10-3; D gene: -; CDR3 protein: CAIRGGLTGGGDYGYTF; CDR3 DNA: TGTGCCATCAGAGGGGGGTTGACAGGCGGCGGGGACTATGGCTACACCTTC
clone size: -; J gene: TRBJ2-2; V gene: TRBV30; D gene: -; CDR3 protein: CAWSVRIGELFF; CDR3 DNA: TGTGCCTGGAGTGTGAGGATCGGGGAGCTGTTTTTT
clone size: -; J gene: TRBJ2-7; V gene: TRBV6-2/TRBV6-3; D gene: -; CDR3 protein: CASSYLARAQSEQYF; CDR3 DNA: TGTGCCAGCAGTTACCTTGCTAGGGCCCAATCCGAGCAGTACTTC
clone size: -; J gene: TRBJ2-7; V gene: TRBV20-1; D gene: -; CDR3 protein: CSAHSGTSAYEQYF; CDR3 DNA: TGCAGTGCTCATTCCGGGACATCGGCCTACGAGCAGTACTTC
clone size: -; J gene: TRBJ1-2; V gene: TRBV10-1; D gene: TRBD1; CDR3 protein: CASSVNRGSGYTF; CDR3 DNA: TGCGCCAGCAGTGTCAACAGGGGGTCTGGCTACACCTTC
clone size: few; J gene: TRBJ1-2; V gene: TRBV12-3/TRBV12-4; D gene: TRBD1; CDR3 protein: CASSPQGGANYGYTF; CDR3 DNA: TGTGCCAGCAGCCCCCAGGGGGGGGCCAACTATGGCTACACCTTC
clone size: few; J gene: TRBJ1-1; V gene: TRBV6-1; D gene: -; CDR3 protein: CASSLQGHTEAFF; CDR3 DNA: TGTGCCAGCAGTTTGCAGGGTCACACTGAAGCTTTCTTT
clone size: few; J gene: TRBJ2-7; V gene: TRBV28; D gene: -; CDR3 protein: CASGPGRNSYEQYF; CDR3 DNA: TGTGCCAGCGGTCCAGGACGCAACTCCTACGAGCAGTACTTC
clone size: few; J gene: TRBJ1-2; V gene: TRBV6-9; D gene: -; CDR3 protein: CASSSLSARGRPYGYTF; CDR3 DNA: TGTGCCAGCAGTTCCCTTAGCGCCAGAGGCAGACCCTATGGCTACACCTTC
clone size: few; J gene: TRBJ2-1; V gene: TRBV28; D gene: TRBD2; CDR3 protein: CASSGFVSSGRSYNEQFF; CDR3 DNA: TGTGCCAGCAGTGGGTTCGTATCTAGCGGGAGGTCCTACAATGAGCAGTTCTTC
clone size: few; J gene: TRBJ2-2; V gene: TRBV6-2/TRBV6-3; D gene: -; CDR3 protein: CASSFSPGFTGELFF; CDR3 DNA: TGTGCCAGCAGTTTTTCTCCCGGGTTCACCGGGGAGCTGTTTTTT
clone size: few; J gene: TRBJ2-7; V gene: TRBV6-1; D gene: TRBD1; CDR3 protein: CASSVDRGFSYEQYF; CDR3 DNA: TGTGCCAGCAGTGTGGACAGGGGCTTCTCCTACGAGCAGTACTTC
clone size: many; J gene: TRBJ2-3; V gene: TRBV15; D gene: TRBD2; CDR3 protein: CATSRDLTGGSDTQYF; CDR3 DNA: TGTGCCACCAGCAGAGATTTAACGGGAGGGTCAGATACGCAGTATTTT
clone size: once; J gene: TRBJ2-7; V gene: TRBV5-1; D gene: -; CDR3 protein: CASSLEEAGDPYEQYF; CDR3 DNA: TGCGCCAGCAGCTTGGAAGAGGCTGGAGACCCCTACGAGCAGTACTTC
clone size: few; J gene: TRBJ1-2; V gene: TRBV12-3/TRBV12-4; D gene: TRBD1; CDR3 protein: CASSTGTGGVYGYTF; CDR3 DNA: TGTGCCAGCAGCACCGGGACAGGGGGCGTCTATGGCTACACCTTC
clone size: -; J gene: TRBJ2-7; V gene: TRBV11-2; D gene: TRBD1; CDR3 protein: CASSSYPQGVGYEQYF; CDR3 DNA: TGTGCCAGCAGTTCTTATCCACAGGGGGTTGGGTACGAGCAGTACTTC
clone size: -; J gene: TRBJ2-7; V gene: TRBV20-1; D gene: TRBD2; CDR3 protein: CSPLRGGVYEQYF; CDR3 DNA: TGCAGTCCTTTGAGGGGAGGGGTCTACGAGCAGTACTTC
clone size: -; J gene: TRBJ2-7; V gene: TRBV15; D gene: -; CDR3 protein: CATSRTTTGTTYEQYF; CDR3 DNA: TGTGCCACCAGCAGAACTACGACCGGGACAACCTACGAGCAGTACTTC
clone size: -; J gene: TRBJ2-7; V gene: TRBV7-2; D gene: TRBD1; CDR3 protein: CASSYTWTGTYEQYF; CDR3 DNA: TGTGCCAGCAGCTATACCTGGACAGGGACCTACGAGCAGTACTTC